The 27 T cell receptor beta chains below were found in one sample sequenced in a study of T cell changes during pregnancy in multiple sclerosis. Clones were sequenced by immunoSEQ multiplex PCR, and TCRdb holds only the in-frame ones, with some missing. The repertoire holds about 50,000 clones, roughly 94% seen once, with around 5% in the top ten. Sequenced here: CD8+ T cells from peripheral blood mononuclear cells, sampled before pregnancy. Every receptor here comes from a female donor with multiple sclerosis, enrolled in a pregnancy study.

Regarding this clone: A clone one base away is much larger, so this may be a read error. This chain joins TRBV2 and TRBJ2-7; TRBD2 matches 9 bases. The CDR3 is 15 residues long. Unmatched junction bases numbered 5, after V lost 5 bases and J lost 0 bases. Germline CDR1 SNHLY, CDR2 FYNNEI. The DNA for the CDR3 is TGTGCCAGCAGTTACTATAGCGGGAGCTCCTACGAGCAGTACTTC. It encodes CASSYYSGSSYEQYF.

This clone was found a few times. The rearrangement links TRBV2 to TRBJ1-4; 8 bases fit TRBD1. The CDR3 totals 11 residues. V lost 8 bases to trimming and J lost 10 bases; unmatched junction nucleotides: 3. Germline V gene lookup returns CDR1 SNHLY and CDR2 FYNNEI. CDR3 in amino acids: CASYGTGKLFF. CDR3 DNA: TGTGCCAGCTACGGGACAGGAAAACTGTTTTTT.

This clone was found once. V usage is TRBV27 and J usage is TRBJ2-7, with a tentative D call TRBD1 (5 bases). This CDR3 has 14 amino acids. From germline, CDR1 is MNHEY and CDR2 SMNVEV (reference sequence). Trimming took off 2 bases at V and 0 bases at J, with 8 bases between the two ends. In DNA, the CDR3 is TGTGCCAGCAGTTTACACGACAGCTCCTACGAGCAGTACTTC. Translating gives CASSLHDSSYEQYF.

The chain links TRBV5-1 to TRBJ2-7, with D perhaps TRBD2 (6 bases). Trimming left V 0 bases short and J 4 bases short, with 8 bases between. This CDR3 has 13 residues. Per the germline V gene, CDR1 is SGHRS and CDR2 is YFSETQ. In DNA form, the CDR3 reads TGCGCCAGCAGCTTGGGGAGGGCTTACGAGCAGTACTTC. Its protein product is CASSLGRAYEQYF.

This chain joins TRBV5-1 and TRBJ2-1; 7 bases are shared with TRBD2. V trimming: 0 bases; J trimming: 4 bases; junction bases outside the gene matches: 7. The length of the CDR3 is 16 residues. In germline, CDR1 is SGHRS, CDR2 YFSETQ. The CDR3 nucleotides are TGCGCCAGCAGCTTGGGGGGAGGGCCAACGTACAATGAGCAGTTCTTC. This translates into CASSLGGGPTYNEQFF.

The chain combines TRBV9 with TRBJ1-2, with 8 nucleotides matching TRBD1. Germline V gene lookup returns CDR1 SGDLS and CDR2 YYNGEE. V gave up 2 bases and J gave up 4 bases; unmatched junction bases: 7. CDR3 size: 15 residues. This CDR3 reads CASSVSGGQAYGYTF. The DNA for the CDR3 is TGTGCCAGCAGCGTGTCGGGGGGACAGGCCTATGGCTACACCTTC.

This sequence joins TRBV11-2 and TRBJ2-2, with 12 bases fitting TRBD1. Germline CDR1 reads SGHAT; CDR2 reads FQNNGV. CDR3 length: 17 amino acids. After removal of 2 bases from V and 3 bases from J, the junction contained 4 bases not matched to a gene. The CDR3 nucleotides read TGTGCCAGCAGCTTACTGGGACAGGGGGCGGACACCGGGGAGCTGTTTTTT. Protein: CASSLLGQGADTGELFF.

The chain has TRBV28 and TRBJ1-5; D is possibly TRBD1 (5 bases). The CDR3 contains 14 residues. In germline, CDR1 is MDHEN, CDR2 SYDVKM. The V gene lost 10 bases and the J gene lost 4 bases, with 17 bases spanning the gap. The CDR3 nucleotides read TGTGCCATCCGACAGTCGCTAGCGAATCAGCCCCAGCATTTT. Translating it yields CAIRQSLANQPQHF. Variable domain in full (rest from reference TRBV28 and TRBJ1-5): DVKVTQSSRYLVKRTGEKVFLECVQDMDHENMFWYRQDPGLGLRLIYFSYDVKMKEKGDIPEGYSVSREKKERFSLILESASTNQTSMYLCAIRQSLANQPQHFGDGTRLSIL.

This rearrangement joins TRBV2 to TRBJ2-1; no clear D gene. V dropped 2 bases and J dropped 2 bases, with 10 bases sitting between them. The CDR3 has 15 residues. The germline V gene encodes CDR1 SNHLY and CDR2 FYNNEI. The chain's CDR3 is CASSEPPGTYNEQFF. CDR3 nucleotide sequence: TGTGCCAGCAGTGAACCCCCAGGCACCTACAATGAGCAGTTCTTC.

The chain employs TRBV27 and TRBJ1-2; possibly TRBD1 for D (5 bases). V was pared by 6 bases and J by 2 bases, with 10 bases between. This CDR3 has 13 residues. Germline values: CDR1 MNHEY, CDR2 SMNVEV (reference sequence). CDR3 sequence reads: CASSIQVNYGYTF. The CDR3 region has the DNA TGTGCCAGCAGCATACAGGTGAACTATGGCTACACCTTC.

This sequence joins TRBV2 and TRBJ2-7; no firm D call. The CDR3 has 13 residues. CDR1 SNHLY and CDR2 FYNNEI come from the germline V gene. Trimming took off 3 bases at V and 1 base at J, with 7 bases between the two ends. CDR3 DNA sequence: TGTGCCAGCAGTGACAGGCTATCCTACGAGCAGTACTTC. It encodes CASSDRLSYEQYF.

In the case of this clone: In the same sample, other DNA sequences code for this CDR3. The CDR3 region has the DNA TGTGCCTGGTCTCCGGGGTACAATGAGCAGTTCTTC. Protein product: CAWSPGYNEQFF. This chain uses TRBV30 with TRBJ2-1; D is possibly TRBD2 (5 bases). Trimming took off 5 bases at V and 4 bases at J, with 9 bases between the two ends. Germline lookup yields CDR1 GTSNPN and CDR2 SVGIG (reference sequence). This CDR3 is 12 amino acids long.

The chain couples TRBV9 to TRBJ2-1, with TRBD1 identical over 9 bases. The germline V gene has CDR1 SGDLS and CDR2 YYNGEE. CDR3 length: 13 residues. Trimming cost V 3 bases and J 11 bases; bases outside gene matches: 6. The CDR3: CASSAWDRDKQFF. DNA for the CDR3: TGTGCCAGCAGCGCCTGGGACAGGGACAAGCAGTTCTTC.

The gene calls are TRBV25-1 and TRBJ2-5, with D possibly matching TRBD1 (6 bases). Trimming took 5 bases from V and 5 from J, leaving 12 bases between them. This CDR3 spans 13 amino acids. The germline CDR1 and CDR2 sequences are MGHDK and SYGVNS. CDR3 region: CASSWGQGETQYF. The CDR3 DNA reads as TGTGCCAGCAGTTGGGGGCAGGGGGAGACCCAGTACTTC. The whole variable domain, remainder taken from reference TRBV25-1 and TRBJ2-5, is EADIYQTPRYLVIGTGKKITLECSQTMGHDKMYWYQQDPGMELHLIHYSYGVNSTEKGDLSSESTVSRIRTEHFPLTLESARPSHTSQYLCASSWGQGETQYFGPGTRLLVL.

The chain recombines TRBV29-1 with TRBJ1-2; D possibly corresponds to TRBD1 (6 bases). V was trimmed by 4 bases and J by 7 bases, leaving 10 bases between them. CDR1 is SQVTM and CDR2 is ANQGSEA in the germline V gene. The CDR3 runs 11 residues. In DNA form, the CDR3 reads TGCAGCGTTGCAGGGGTGGGTGGCTACACCTTC. It encodes CSVAGVGGYTF.

The rearrangement links TRBV5-4 to TRBJ1-2, with a possible D match to TRBD1 (6 bases). The ends were cut back, 5 bases at V and 5 bases at J, with 13 bases in the middle. Per germline, CDR1 SGHNT and CDR2 YYREEE (reference sequence). The CDR3 runs to 13 residues. This CDR3 is CASSSDRRYGYTF. CDR3 DNA sequence: TGTGCCAGCAGTTCAGACAGGCGTTATGGCTACACCTTC.

V gene TRBV7-6 combines with J gene TRBJ1-5, with D possibly matching TRBD1 (5 bases). Trimming pared 1 base from V and 4 bases from J, leaving 14 bases between. This CDR3 is built from 16 residues. Germline lookup yields CDR1 SGHVS and CDR2 FNYEAQ. The DNA of the CDR3 is TGTGCCAGCAGCTTAGGTATTGGGGGAGGGAATCAGCCCCAGCATTTT. Translating it yields CASSLGIGGGNQPQHF.

V is TRBV7-9 and J is TRBJ2-3, with TRBD2 matching over 7 bases. The CDR3 spans 13 residues. The germline V gene encodes CDR1 SEHNR and CDR2 FQNEAQ (reference sequence). Trimming took 4 bases from V and 5 from J; bases not matched to a gene: 3. This CDR3 is CASSWTSRDTQYF. DNA for the CDR3: TGTGCCAGCAGCTGGACTAGTCGAGATACGCAGTATTTT.

The table lists this clone with a count of one. V gene TRBV11-3 combines with J gene TRBJ2-1, with 11 bases that match TRBD1. The CDR3 length is 16 residues. The V and J ends lost 5 bases and 5 bases, in that order; junction bases with no gene match: 8. Germline V gives CDR1 SGHNT, CDR2 YENEEA. The CDR3 DNA is TGTGCCAGCAGCCCGGGACAGGGGGATTCCCACAATGAGCAGTTCTTC. It codes for CASSPGQGDSHNEQFF.

The CDR3 here is CASSEAAGGLETQYF. In DNA form, the CDR3 reads TGTGCCAGCAGTGAAGCGGCGGGAGGGCTGGAGACCCAGTACTTC. This chain joins TRBV6-1 and TRBJ2-5; 9 positions agree with TRBD2. J lost 5 bases, V lost 0 bases, and 4 bases had no gene match. Germline CDR1 and CDR2: MNHNS and SASEGT. This CDR3 is built from 15 residues.

The chain carries TRBV9 and TRBJ2-2, with 7 bases lining up with TRBD1. Germline V gene lookup returns CDR1 SGDLS and CDR2 YYNGEE. Unmatched junction bases numbered 5, after V lost 1 base and J lost 5 bases. The CDR3 extends over 15 amino acids. CDR3 nucleotides: TGTGCCAGCAGCGTAATACAGGGGCGTACCGGGGAGCTGTTTTTT. Translated: CASSVIQGRTGELFF. Drawing the rest from reference TRBV9 and TRBJ2-2, the complete variable domain is DSGVTQTPKHLITATGQRVTLRCSPRSGDLSVYWYQQSLDQGLQFLIQYYNGEERAKGNILERFSAQQFPDLHSELNLSSLELGDSALYFCASSVIQGRTGELFFGEGSRLTVL.

The J gene is TRBJ2-3, the V gene TRBV11-1; D possibly corresponds to TRBD2 (6 bases). The CDR3 extends over 17 amino acids. Between the trimmed V and J ends, which lost 5 bases and 2 bases, there was a span of 20 bases. The germline V gene encodes CDR1 SGHAT and CDR2 FQDESV (reference sequence). The CDR3 DNA reads as TGTGCCAGCAGCGAAACGTCAGCGGGCGCAAACACAGATACGCAGTATTTT. Translated: CASSETSAGANTDTQYF.

The chain joins TRBV27 to TRBJ2-3, with 10 bases matching TRBD1. The junction had 9 bases not matched to a gene; V was cut back by 6 bases and J by 6 bases. The CDR3 has 15 amino acids. The V gene's germline CDR1 is MNHEY and CDR2 SMNVEV (reference sequence). The CDR3 reads CASRRRDRGSDTQYF. In DNA form, the CDR3 reads TGTGCCAGCAGGCGGCGGGACAGGGGTTCTGATACGCAGTATTTT.

The rearrangement joins TRBV27 to TRBJ1-1, with D maybe TRBD1 (6 bases). Trimming stripped 6 bases from V and 8 bases from J, with 13 bases between. CDR1 is MNHEY, CDR2 SMNVEV, per germline (reference sequence). The CDR3 has 12 residues. The CDR3 protein is CASRSNTGEAFF. The CDR3 nucleotides are TGTGCCAGCAGGTCCAACACAGGGGAAGCTTTCTTT.

This chain uses TRBV9 with TRBJ1-1; D remains unclear. The CDR3 is made up of 15 amino acids. Germline CDR1 and CDR2: SGDLS and YYNGEE. Trimming removed 0 bases from V and 5 bases from J, with 14 bases in between. CDR3 sequence (DNA): TGTGCCAGCAGCGTAGGCGGGGTGGGTCCGACTGAAGCTTTCTTT. Amino acids: CASSVGGVGPTEAFF.

This chain connects TRBV4-2 to TRBJ2-7; D is possibly TRBD2 (5 bases). Germline assignment: CDR1 LGHNA and CDR2 YNFKEQ. Trimming stripped 1 base from V and 2 bases from J, with 15 bases between. The CDR3 is 16 residues long. The CDR3 reads CASSQVGRVDPYEQYF. As DNA, the CDR3 is TGTGCCAGCAGCCAAGTTGGGCGGGTCGACCCCTACGAGCAGTACTTC.

This rearrangement joins TRBV19 to TRBJ2-5; D may be TRBD2 (6 bases). V lost 1 base, J lost 5 bases, and 14 bases lay in between. The CDR3 is 15 residues long. In germline, CDR1 is LNHDA, CDR2 SQIVND (reference sequence). This chain's CDR3 is CASSIVGGWGETQYF. In nucleotides, the CDR3 is TGTGCCAGTAGTATAGTTGGGGGGTGGGGGGAGACCCAGTACTTC.